This TCR beta chain was documented in a study of T cells in Graves' hyperthyroidism and ophthalmopathy. Study-wide background: The initial diagnosis was the point when peripheral blood was collected, ahead of any treatment.

The germline V gene has CDR1 GTSNPN and CDR2 SVGIG (reference sequence). The V and J ends lost 3 bases and 5 bases, in that order; junction bases with no gene match: 2. CDR3 length: 13 residues. This clonotype occurred many times. Its antigen is undetermined. RNA transcripts gave rise to amplified TCR beta CDR3 regions. HTBI primers were used for first-round RT-PCR of the TCR CDR3. A single record per CDR3 protein comes from TCRdb applying MiXCR to the multiplex PCR reads. This sample carries a few hundred thousand distinct CDR3 sequences, roughly 15% of them seen once, and the ten largest clones take about 5%. The study, taken as a whole, reports: A model of 13 V-J features distinguished ophthalmopathy from stable hyperthyroidism. Most clonotypes that expanded in the thyroid above 0.001 also showed up in blood.

Sequenced: blood. V is TRBV30 and J is TRBJ1-5, with 9 nucleotides matching TRBD1. The origin of this receptor is a young woman with Graves' hyperthyroidism. In DNA form, the CDR3 reads TGTGCCTGGAGCACAGGGGGCGATCAGCCCCAGCATTTT. It is translated as CAWSTGGDQPQHF.